The 32 T cell receptor beta chains listed next were all sequenced from one sample in a study of shared T cell receptors in the human thymus. Sequencing used immunoSEQ multiplex PCR; TCRdb keeps in-frame clones, though not all of them. Of about 380,000 clones listed, 95% are singletons. The source material was thymocytes. Every receptor here comes from a human donor.

The gene calls are TRBV2 and TRBJ2-1; no clear D gene. Trimming stripped 4 bases from V and 0 bases from J, with 7 bases between. CDR1 and CDR2 (germline): SNHLY, FYNNEI. The CDR3 length is 14 residues. CDR3 in amino acids: CASSGKSSYNEQFF. The CDR3 bases are TGTGCCAGCAGTGGCAAAAGCTCCTACAATGAGCAGTTCTTC.

V is TRBV7-2 and J is TRBJ2-3; TRBD1 matches 9 bases. The CDR3 extends over 18 amino acids. The germline gives CDR1 SGHTA, CDR2 FQGNSA. V was clipped by 4 bases and J by 1 base; unmatched bases: 12. CDR3 sequence (DNA): TGTGCCAGCAGCTACCTATTCCGGGACAGGGACGGCACAGATACGCAGTATTTT. Encoded protein: CASSYLFRDRDGTDTQYF.

The V call is TRBV5-8, the J call TRBJ2-7; no definite D call. CDR3 length: 14 residues. Trimming pared 4 bases from V and 6 bases from J, leaving 17 bases between. CDR1 is SGHTS and CDR2 is YDEGEE in the germline V gene. As DNA, the CDR3 is TGTGCCAGCAGCGCGCAACTGACAAGTTCCGAGCAGTACTTC. Translation gives CASSAQLTSSEQYF.

The chain recombines TRBV21-1 with TRBJ2-7; the D call TRBD2 from the table was never checked on the DNA. TRBV21-1 is deemed a pseudogene. The CDR3 runs 13 residues. The CDR3 coding sequence is TGTGCCAGCAGCCCGATCTACTCCTACGAGCAGTACTTC. As protein: CASSPIYSYEQYF.

The V call is TRBV7-9, the J call TRBJ1-1; maybe TRBD1 (5 bases). The germline gives CDR1 SEHNR, CDR2 FQNEAQ (reference sequence). The CDR3 is 13 residues long. Trimming shortened V by 4 bases and J by 5 bases, and 11 bases separated the two germline ends. The CDR3: CASSWGGNTEAFF. Written as DNA, the CDR3 is TGTGCCAGCAGCTGGGGGGGTAATACTGAAGCTTTCTTT. Full variable domain (rest looked up from reference TRBV7-9 and TRBJ1-1): DTGVSQNPRHKITKRGQNVTFRCDPISEHNRLYWYRQTLGQGPEFLTYFQNEAQLEKSRLLSDRFSAERPKGSFSTLEIQRTEQGDSAMYLCASSWGGNTEAFFGQGTRLTVV.

The V call is TRBV18, the J call TRBJ1-2; possibly TRBD1 for D (6 bases). Germline values: CDR1 KGHSH, CDR2 LQKENI. The CDR3 is 15 residues long. The V end lost 3 bases, the J end lost 5 bases, and 16 bases lay between the germline ends. Here the CDR3 reads CASSPFPGVRYGYTF. The CDR3 DNA sequence: TGTGCCAGCTCACCCTTCCCAGGGGTGAGGTATGGCTACACCTTC.

The chain uses TRBV6-4 and TRBJ2-1; 8 bases agree with TRBD2. Looked up from germline, CDR1 is MRHNA and CDR2 is SNTAGT. V was clipped by 2 bases and J by 5 bases; unmatched bases: 11. This CDR3 has 17 amino acids. The CDR3 loop reads CASSDRWNRRGDNEQFF. In nucleotides, the CDR3 is TGTGCCAGCAGTGACCGTTGGAATAGGCGGGGGGACAATGAGCAGTTCTTC.

The chain joins TRBV7-2 to TRBJ2-5; D is undetermined. V was clipped by 5 bases and J by 5 bases, with 15 bases between them. There are 14 residues in the CDR3. CDR1 is SGHTA, CDR2 FQGNSA, per germline. The CDR3 spells CASSPTKLGETQYF. The CDR3 nucleotides read TGTGCCAGCAGCCCTACGAAGCTTGGGGAGACCCAGTACTTC.

V usage is TRBV28 and J usage is TRBJ2-7, with a tentative D call TRBD2 (5 bases). Germline V lookup: CDR1 MDHEN, CDR2 SYDVKM. The CDR3 runs to 14 residues. V was shortened by 6 bases and J by 2 bases, with 14 bases between the two germline ends. The CDR3 reads CASSRGSGPYEQYF. DNA of the CDR3: TGTGCCAGCAGCCGCGGCAGCGGCCCCTACGAGCAGTACTTC.

This clone has a single count. V gene TRBV2 combines with J gene TRBJ1-4; D is possibly TRBD1 (5 bases). CDR3 length: 18 amino acids. Germline assignment: CDR1 SNHLY and CDR2 FYNNEI. V lost 6 bases to trimming and J lost 4 bases, with 24 bases between them. The CDR3 here is CASSDIAGGRDSNEKLFF. The CDR3 DNA reads as TGTGCCAGCAGCGATATCGCCGGGGGAAGAGACAGTAATGAAAAACTGTTTTTT.

The V call is TRBV7-8, the J call TRBJ2-3, with 8 bases lining up with TRBD2. The CDR3 has 17 residues. The trim removed 1 base at V and 2 bases at J, leaving 8 bases unmatched. Germline V gene data show CDR1 as SGHVS and CDR2 as FQNEAQ. CDR3 nucleotides: TGTGCCAGCAGCTTAGGCGGGGGGCTATCCATCACAGATACGCAGTATTTT. It encodes CASSLGGGLSITDTQYF. The whole variable domain, filled in from reference TRBV7-8 and TRBJ2-3, reads GAGVSQSPRYKVAKRGQDVALRCDPISGHVSLFWYQQALGQGPEFLTYFQNEAQLDKSGLPSDRFFAERPEGSVSTLKIQRTQQEDSAVYLCASSLGGGLSITDTQYFGPGTRLTVL.

This chain connects TRBV28 to TRBJ2-7, with D hard to call. CDR1 and CDR2 from the germline V gene are MDHEN and SYDVKM. V lost 6 bases, J lost 5 bases, and 11 bases lay in between. The CDR3 is made up of 12 amino acids. The CDR3 loop reads CASREGYDEQYF. The CDR3 coding sequence is TGTGCCAGCAGAGAAGGGTATGACGAGCAGTACTTC.

The rearrangement links TRBV28 to TRBJ1-3, with 7 bases identical to TRBD1. This CDR3 is 16 amino acids long. The junction had 9 bases not matched to a gene; V was cut back by 5 bases and J by 2 bases. Germline lookup yields CDR1 MDHEN and CDR2 SYDVKM. CDR3 residues: CASSPNRGVAGNTIYF. In nucleotides, the CDR3 is TGTGCCAGCAGTCCAAACAGGGGTGTAGCTGGAAACACCATATATTTT.

V is TRBV6-1 and J is TRBJ2-2, with D tentatively TRBD2 (6 bases). Per germline, CDR1 MNHNS and CDR2 SASEGT. Trimming left V 0 bases short and J 8 bases short, with 16 bases between. The CDR3 has 16 residues. In DNA form, the CDR3 reads TGTGCCAGCAGTGAAGCGGCGGGATTACGGGGTGGGGAGCTGTTTTTT. This sequence encodes CASSEAAGLRGGELFF.

The V gene is TRBV28, the J gene TRBJ2-7; D perhaps matches TRBD2 (5 bases). V gave up 7 bases and J gave up 3 bases, with 13 bases separating them. The CDR3 is 13 amino acids. Germline V gene lookup returns CDR1 MDHEN and CDR2 SYDVKM. This CDR3 is CASKPGIGYEQYF. The CDR3, as DNA: TGTGCCAGCAAGCCGGGGATCGGCTACGAGCAGTACTTC. Variable domain in full (rest from reference TRBV28 and TRBJ2-7): DVKVTQSSRYLVKRTGEKVFLECVQDMDHENMFWYRQDPGLGLRLIYFSYDVKMKEKGDIPEGYSVSREKKERFSLILESASTNQTSMYLCASKPGIGYEQYFGPGTRLTVT.

V and J are TRBV7-9 and TRBJ2-1; 8 bases fit TRBD2. This CDR3 is 13 amino acids long. The V gene's germline CDR1 is SEHNR and CDR2 FQNEAQ (reference sequence). J was trimmed by 6 bases and V by 5 bases; bases with no gene match: 3. The CDR3 DNA sequence: TGTGCCAGCAGCCCCGGGAGGGCCAATGAGCAGTTCTTC. Translating gives CASSPGRANEQFF.

The chain carries TRBV4-2 and TRBJ2-2; D is possibly TRBD1 (6 bases). Germline V gene sequence: CDR1 LGHNA, CDR2 YNFKEQ. The ends were cut back, 3 bases at V and 4 bases at J, with 27 bases in the middle. The CDR3 contains 20 residues. The CDR3 here is CASSHIPGRSEGVFTGELFF. For the CDR3, the DNA is TGTGCCAGCAGCCACATCCCGGGACGCTCTGAGGGGGTCTTCACCGGGGAGCTGTTTTTT.

The genes are TRBV27 and TRBJ1-3; D is unclear. Trimming left V 6 bases short and J 4 bases short, with 19 bases between. Germline assignment: CDR1 MNHEY and CDR2 SMNVEV (reference sequence). The CDR3 extends over 16 amino acids. CDR3 in amino acids: CASRPSWGPSGNTIYF. The DNA for the CDR3 is TGTGCCAGCAGACCCTCATGGGGTCCATCAGGAAACACCATATATTTT.

The chain couples TRBV20-1 to TRBJ1-2; D unclear. CDR1 DFQATT and CDR2 SNEGSKA come from the germline V gene (reference sequence). This CDR3 is 10 amino acids long. The CDR3 here is CSHFNYGYTF. The CDR3 DNA sequence: TGCAGCCATTTTAACTATGGCTACACCTTC.

The rearrangement links TRBV4-2 to TRBJ2-7; 7 nucleotides align to TRBD1. V was clipped by 1 base and J by 6 bases; unmatched bases: 9. The CDR3 sequence is 15 residues long. CDR1 is LGHNA and CDR2 is YNFKEQ in the germline V gene. The CDR3 DNA reads TGTGCCAGCAGCCAAGGGCCCGACAGGGAAGTCGAGCAGTACTTC. Its translation is CASSQGPDREVEQYF.

The gene calls are TRBV27 and TRBJ1-5; 7 nucleotides match TRBD1. The CDR3 runs to 14 residues. CDR1 and CDR2 from the germline V gene are MNHEY and SMNVEV (reference sequence). J gave up 7 bases and V 6 bases, and 9 bases lay outside the gene matches. The CDR3 region has the DNA TGTGCCAGCAGGGAAACAGGGGTGGACCAGCCCCAGCATTTT. Translating gives CASRETGVDQPQHF.

The chain uses TRBV4-3 and TRBJ2-2; 10 bases map to TRBD2. V was pared by 0 bases and J by 3 bases, with 16 bases of the junction left unmatched. The CDR3 length is 21 residues. Germline CDR1 is LGHNA and CDR2 is YSLEER. CDR3 residues: CASSQDWTSGPKRIYTGELFF. The CDR3 nucleotides are TGCGCCAGCAGCCAAGATTGGACTAGCGGTCCCAAGCGGATATACACCGGGGAGCTGTTTTTT.

The gene calls are TRBV6-5 and TRBJ1-5, with D unclear. V lost 0 bases and J 6 bases, leaving 12 bases between the germline ends. This CDR3 comprises 15 residues. Per the germline V gene, CDR1 is MNHEY and CDR2 is SVGAGI. The CDR3: CASSYSMRASQPQHF. The CDR3 region has the DNA TGTGCCAGCAGTTACTCTATGAGGGCGAGTCAGCCCCAGCATTTT.

The rearrangement links TRBV5-4 to TRBJ2-1; D is possibly TRBD1 (5 bases). The V end lost 2 bases, the J end lost 6 bases, and 18 bases lay between the germline ends. The CDR3 length is 16 residues. Germline lookup yields CDR1 SGHNT and CDR2 YYREEE (reference sequence). The CDR3 DNA reads TGTGCCAGCAGCTTACTCTCCAGGGAAAGTTTCAATGAGCAGTTCTTC. It is translated as CASSLLSRESFNEQFF.

The gene calls are TRBV15 and TRBJ2-5; D may be TRBD1 (6 bases). Germline V CDR1 and CDR2: LNHNV, YYDKDF (reference sequence). Deletions cut 0 bases from V and 4 bases from J, with 9 bases between. CDR3 length: 14 amino acids. The CDR3 DNA reads as TGTGCCACCAGCAGAGATGGACAGTCAGAGACCCAGTACTTC. Amino acids: CATSRDGQSETQYF.

The chain recombines TRBV4-3 with TRBJ2-1; TRBD2 is a possible D gene (5 bases). Trimming left V 1 base short and J 3 bases short, with 10 bases between. This CDR3 has 15 amino acids. Germline CDR1 is LGHNA and CDR2 is YSLEER. The CDR3 reads CASSQGDRDYNEQFF. In nucleotides, the CDR3 is TGCGCCAGCAGCCAAGGAGACCGGGACTACAATGAGCAGTTCTTC.

CDR3: CASSLAPQGKETQYF. The CDR3 DNA is TGTGCCAGCAGCTTAGCTCCCCAGGGGAAAGAGACCCAGTACTTC. The rearrangement links TRBV7-9 to TRBJ2-5, with a weak D call TRBD1 (6 bases). This CDR3 contains 15 residues. Trimming took off 0 bases at V and 3 bases at J, with 11 bases between the two ends. The germline CDR1 and CDR2 sequences are SEHNR and FQNEAQ (reference sequence).

The V gene is TRBV5-5, the J gene TRBJ1-2; D is unresolved. Trimming cost V 1 base and J 4 bases, with 8 bases left between them. The V gene's germline CDR1 is SGHKS and CDR2 YYEKEE (reference sequence). This CDR3 has 13 residues. CDR3 amino acids: CASSLCQSYGYTF. In DNA form, the CDR3 reads TGTGCCAGCAGCTTGTGCCAGTCCTATGGCTACACCTTC.

The V gene is TRBV20-1, the J gene TRBJ2-5; 7 bases are a match to TRBD1. The V and J ends lost 5 bases and 5 bases, in that order; junction bases with no gene match: 2. This CDR3 comprises 11 residues. CDR1 DFQATT and CDR2 SNEGSKA come from the germline V gene (reference sequence). In DNA, the CDR3 is TGCAGTGCTGAGACAGGGGAGACCCAGTACTTC. As protein: CSAETGETQYF.

The V call is TRBV15, the J call TRBJ2-7; D gene uncertain. There are 15 residues in the CDR3. The V end lost 0 bases, the J end lost 7 bases, and 16 bases lay between the germline ends. Germline V CDR1 and CDR2: LNHNV, YYDKDF (reference sequence). CDR3 DNA sequence: TGTGCCACCAGCAGAGATCATCCTTTGGTATGTGAGCAGTACTTC. It yields the protein CATSRDHPLVCEQYF.

The rearrangement uses TRBV15 and TRBJ1-5, with 8 bases aligning to TRBD1. The V gene's germline CDR1 is LNHNV and CDR2 YYDKDF (reference sequence). This CDR3 is 17 amino acids long. With 2 bases clipped from V and 6 bases from J, the junction kept 12 bases outside the gene matches. CDR3 loop: CATSRTSQAGGCQPQHF. CDR3 nucleotide sequence: TGTGCCACCAGCAGAACCAGTCAGGCAGGGGGCTGTCAGCCCCAGCATTTT.

The chain couples TRBV29-1 to TRBJ2-1; D could derive from TRBD1 or TRBD2 (5 bases each). Germline V gene data show CDR1 as SQVTM and CDR2 as ANQGSEA. This CDR3 is built from 13 residues. The V end lost 4 bases, the J end lost 7 bases, and 14 bases lay between the germline ends. The CDR3 here is CSVVRGRANEQFF. The CDR3, as DNA: TGCAGCGTTGTTCGGGGCAGGGCAAATGAGCAGTTCTTC.